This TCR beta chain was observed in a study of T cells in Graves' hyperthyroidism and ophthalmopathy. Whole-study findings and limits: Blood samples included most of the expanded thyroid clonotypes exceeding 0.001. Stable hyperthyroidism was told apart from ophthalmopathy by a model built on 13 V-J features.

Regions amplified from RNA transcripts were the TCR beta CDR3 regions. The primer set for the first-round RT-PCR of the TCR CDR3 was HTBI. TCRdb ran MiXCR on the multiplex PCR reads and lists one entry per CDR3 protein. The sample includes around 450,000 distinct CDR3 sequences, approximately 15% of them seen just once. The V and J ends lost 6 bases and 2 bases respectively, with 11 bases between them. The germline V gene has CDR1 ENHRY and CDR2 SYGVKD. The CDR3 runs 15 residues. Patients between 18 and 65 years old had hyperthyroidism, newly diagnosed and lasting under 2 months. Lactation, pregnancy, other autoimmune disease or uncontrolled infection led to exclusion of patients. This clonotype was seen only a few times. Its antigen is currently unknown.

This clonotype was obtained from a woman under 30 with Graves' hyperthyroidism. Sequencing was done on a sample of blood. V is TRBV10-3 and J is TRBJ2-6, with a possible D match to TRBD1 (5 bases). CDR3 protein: CAISPQGTGANVLTF. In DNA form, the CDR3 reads TGTGCCATCAGCCCGCAGGGCACTGGGGCCAACGTCCTGACTTTC.